Below are 28 T cell receptor beta chains sequenced from a single sample in a study of OX40 agonist ivuxolimab in advanced cancers. This table comes from immunoSEQ multiplex PCR, and its TCRdb copy is limited to in-frame clones, with some not included. Seen here are around 90,000 clones, 91% observed once, and the top ten hold roughly 2.1%. The sample was CD4+ or CD8+ T cells sorted from blood, taken in a trial of the OX40 agonist ivuxolimab. The receptors derive from an adult with an advanced solid tumor such as melanoma, head and neck, liver or kidney cancer.

This chain uses TRBV6-6 with TRBJ2-7; possibly TRBD1 or TRBD2 for D (7 bases each). The CDR3 contains 15 residues. Germline loops: CDR1 MNHNY, CDR2 SVGAGI (reference sequence). Trimming left V 7 bases short and J 1 base short, with 17 bases between. The CDR3 bases are TGTGCCAGCACCCCTAGGGGGGGACAGTCCTACGAGCAGTACTTC. The encoded protein is CASTPRGGQSYEQYF.

The genes are TRBV7-9 and TRBJ1-2, with D tentatively TRBD1 (6 bases). Trimming cost V 1 base and J 8 bases, with 17 bases left between them. This CDR3 comprises 15 residues. Germline lookup yields CDR1 SEHNR and CDR2 FQNEAQ (reference sequence). In DNA, the CDR3 is TGTGCCAGCAGCTTAGTCCCAGGGGTCCGGGACGGCTACACCTTC. It codes for CASSLVPGVRDGYTF.

The chain carries TRBV9 and TRBJ2-1; the match to TRBD2 covers 11 bases. CDR1 is SGDLS and CDR2 is YYNGEE in the germline V gene. The CDR3 spans 15 residues. J lost 11 bases, V lost 3 bases, and 10 bases had no gene match. CDR3 bases: TGTGCCAGCAGCGAGTTTAGCGGGAGGGACCTAAAGCAGTTCTTC. Translation: CASSEFSGRDLKQFF.

This clone was seen once. The chain has TRBV5-1 and TRBJ2-2; possible D gene TRBD1, 7 bases. Deletions cut 5 bases from V and 2 bases from J, with 13 bases between. Germline CDR1 and CDR2: SGHRS and YFSETQ. CDR3 length equals 15 residues. This chain's CDR3 is CASRWRGHNTGELFF. Here the CDR3 DNA reads TGCGCCAGCAGGTGGAGGGGGCACAACACCGGGGAGCTGTTTTTT.

The CDR3 DNA sequence: TGTGCCACCAGCAGAGGGGACAGCTATGAAAAACTGTTTTTT. Amino acid sequence: CATSRGDSYEKLFF. The chain couples TRBV15 to TRBJ1-4; 7 nucleotides agree with TRBD1. CDR3 length: 14 residues. CDR1 is LNHNV, CDR2 YYDKDF, per germline (reference sequence). With 1 base clipped from V and 6 bases from J, the junction kept 2 bases outside the gene matches.

The chain employs TRBV11-2 and TRBJ2-6, with a possible D match to TRBD1 (6 bases). This CDR3 contains 16 residues. Trimming took 3 bases from V and 0 from J, leaving 9 bases between them. The germline gives CDR1 SGHAT, CDR2 FQNNGV. CDR3 region: CASSLGHHSGANVLTF. The CDR3 DNA reads as TGTGCCAGCAGCTTGGGACACCACTCTGGGGCCAACGTCCTGACTTTC.

The genes are TRBV11-2 and TRBJ2-5; D possibly corresponds to TRBD1 (6 bases). In germline, CDR1 is SGHAT, CDR2 FQNNGV. The CDR3 consists of 14 residues. Trimming stripped 5 bases from V and 1 base from J, with 11 bases between. The chain's CDR3 is CASSRDIVQETQYF. The CDR3 nucleotides read TGTGCCAGCAGCCGGGACATAGTCCAAGAGACCCAGTACTTC.

This clone was detected only once. Other DNA sequences in the sample encode the same CDR3. The chain combines TRBV7-3 with TRBJ2-1, with 7 nucleotides matching TRBD1. CDR3 size: 15 residues. Germline CDR1 is SGHTA and CDR2 is FQGTGA. V dropped 4 bases and J dropped 1; count of bases not matched to a gene: 4. The CDR3 loop is CASSSRQGSYNEQFF. In DNA form, the CDR3 reads TGTGCCAGCAGCTCAAGACAGGGATCCTACAATGAGCAGTTCTTC. Variable domain in full (rest from reference TRBV7-3 and TRBJ2-1): GAGVSQTPSNKVTEKGKYVELRCDPISGHTALYWYRQSLGQGPEFLIYFQGTGAADDSGLPNDRFFAVRPEGSVSTLKIQRTERGDSAVYLCASSSRQGSYNEQFFGPGTRLTVL.

The chain links TRBV27 to TRBJ2-6, with D uncertain. CDR1 is MNHEY and CDR2 is SMNVEV in the germline V gene (reference sequence). The CDR3 length is 17 residues. The ends were cut back, 5 bases at V and 0 bases at J, with 14 bases in the middle. The DNA for the CDR3 is TGTGCCAGCAGTCCATGGACGGCCAGCTCTGGGGCCAACGTCCTGACTTTC. This encodes CASSPWTASSGANVLTF.

This chain links TRBV10-3 with TRBJ1-5; D remains unclear. V lost 0 bases and J 4 bases, leaving 4 bases between the germline ends. The germline CDR1 and CDR2 sequences are ENHRY and SYGVKD. The CDR3 runs to 13 residues. Here the CDR3 DNA reads TGTGCCATCAGTGAGTCGTTAAATCAGCCCCAGCATTTT. The encoded protein is CAISESLNQPQHF.

The sample holds one count of this clone. The CDR3 DNA sequence: TGTGCCAGCAGCTTGTCCGACAGGCGCACAGATACGCAGTATTTT. It yields the protein CASSLSDRRTDTQYF. The chain uses TRBV11-3 and TRBJ2-3; the D gene is possibly TRBD1 (6 bases). Germline loops: CDR1 SGHNT, CDR2 YENEEA. With 3 bases removed from V and 1 base from J, the gap between germline ends came to 11 bases. This CDR3 has 15 amino acids.

The chain uses TRBV6-5 and TRBJ1-5, with D perhaps matching TRBD1 (5 bases). V dropped 6 bases and J dropped 2 bases, with 11 bases sitting between them. The CDR3 length is 14 residues. Germline CDR1 and CDR2: MNHEY and SVGAGI. The CDR3 spells CASRQGTGNQPQHF. In DNA form, the CDR3 reads TGTGCCAGCAGGCAAGGGACGGGCAATCAGCCCCAGCATTTT.

The CDR3 loop reads CASSGGGRQETQYF. The DNA of the CDR3 is TGTGCCAGCAGCGGCGGGGGGCGGCAAGAGACCCAGTACTTC. The V call is TRBV5-8, the J call TRBJ2-5; 8 bases are a match to TRBD2. V dropped 4 bases and J dropped 2; count of bases not matched to a gene: 4. The germline V gene has CDR1 SGHTS and CDR2 YDEGEE. This CDR3 region has 14 residues. Combining the CDR3 with reference TRBV5-8 and TRBJ2-5 gives the whole variable domain EAGVTQSPTHLIKTRGQQATLRCSPISGHTSVYWYQQALGLGLQFLLWYDEGEERNRGNFPPRFSGRQFPNYSSELNVNALELEDSALYLCASSGGGRQETQYFGPGTRLLVL.

This chain connects TRBV6-4 to TRBJ2-3; no definite D call. CDR1 and CDR2 (germline): MRHNA, SNTAGT. Trimming pared 4 bases from V and 1 base from J, leaving 9 bases between. The CDR3 is 14 amino acids. The CDR3 coding sequence is TGTGCCAGCAGTGGGGGTCAGGGCACAGATACGCAGTATTTT. Its translation: CASSGGQGTDTQYF.

The V call is TRBV4-2, the J call TRBJ1-1; D is ambiguous. Trimming took off 1 base at V and 6 bases at J, with 15 bases between the two ends. This CDR3 has 15 residues. The germline CDR1 and CDR2 sequences are LGHNA and YNFKEQ. Here the CDR3 DNA reads TGTGCCAGCAGCCAAGGGCTTGTTTCAGGTGCTGAAGCTTTCTTT. This translates into CASSQGLVSGAEAFF.

The chain links TRBV30 to TRBJ1-2, with D unresolved. Trimming took off 3 bases at V and 7 bases at J, with 15 bases between the two ends. The CDR3 is 13 residues long. The germline V gene encodes CDR1 GTSNPN and CDR2 SVGIG (reference sequence). DNA of the CDR3: TGTGCCTGGAGGACGAACGCGGGGTTTGGCTACACCTTC. Protein product: CAWRTNAGFGYTF.

The V call is TRBV28, the J call TRBJ2-7, with 7 bases identical to TRBD1. CDR1 is MDHEN and CDR2 is SYDVKM in the germline V gene. This CDR3 region has 15 residues. J gave up 4 bases and V 5 bases, and 11 bases lay outside the gene matches. The CDR3 is CASSRDGTDTYEQYF. As DNA, the CDR3 is TGTGCCAGCAGTAGGGACGGGACAGACACTTACGAGCAGTACTTC.

The rearrangement links TRBV5-4 to TRBJ1-1; D uncertain. Germline V lookup: CDR1 SGHNT, CDR2 YYREEE (reference sequence). The CDR3 totals 15 residues. Deletions cut 4 bases from V and 0 bases from J, with 13 bases between. As DNA, the CDR3 is TGTGCCAGCAGCCCGTCCCTGCCTATGAACACTGAAGCTTTCTTT. Translated, it gives CASSPSLPMNTEAFF.

The chain joins TRBV27 to TRBJ1-4; the D gene is possibly TRBD1 (6 bases). The germline V gene encodes CDR1 MNHEY and CDR2 SMNVEV (reference sequence). Trimming took 5 bases from V and 5 from J, leaving 12 bases between them. CDR3 length equals 14 residues. The CDR3 sequence is CASSTMRGNEKLFF. CDR3 nucleotide sequence: TGTGCCAGCAGTACAATGAGGGGGAATGAAAAACTGTTTTTT.

This clone showed up just once. The gene calls are TRBV19 and TRBJ2-1; 8 bases fit TRBD1. CDR1 is LNHDA, CDR2 SQIVND, per germline (reference sequence). CDR3 length: 16 amino acids. V trimming: 3 bases; J trimming: 7 bases; junction bases outside the gene matches: 11. This CDR3 reads CASSIWGRGRVNEQFF. DNA of the CDR3: TGTGCCAGTAGTATTTGGGGCAGGGGGCGCGTAAATGAGCAGTTCTTC.

The chain carries TRBV2 and TRBJ1-1; no clear D gene. Trimming left V 5 bases short and J 5 bases short, with 12 bases between. The germline gives CDR1 SNHLY, CDR2 FYNNEI. This CDR3 region has 13 residues. The CDR3 region is CASSSEQRTEAFF. CDR3 coding DNA: TGTGCCAGCAGTTCAGAGCAGCGGACTGAAGCTTTCTTT.

This sequence joins TRBV6-4 and TRBJ1-4; 9 positions agree with TRBD1. V lost 3 bases, J lost 7 bases, and 12 bases stayed unmatched. Per germline, CDR1 MRHNA and CDR2 SNTAGT. This CDR3 is built from 17 residues. CDR3 nucleotide sequence: TGTGCCAGCAGTGAAAGGGTAGCGGGGACAGGGAGTGAAAAACTGTTTTTT. Translation: CASSERVAGTGSEKLFF.

CDR3 loop: CASSADRRTEAFF. CDR3 DNA sequence: TGTGCCAGTAGTGCGGACAGGCGCACTGAAGCTTTCTTT. The chain has TRBV19 and TRBJ1-1; 7 bases line up with TRBD1. Looked up from germline, CDR1 is LNHDA and CDR2 is SQIVND (reference sequence). V gave up 5 bases and J gave up 4 bases; unmatched junction bases: 4. There are 13 residues in the CDR3.

The CDR3: CASSAGTPPYEQYF. CDR3 DNA sequence: TGCGCCAGCAGTGCCGGGACACCACCCTACGAGCAGTACTTC. The rearrangement uses TRBV10-1 and TRBJ2-7, with D perhaps TRBD1 (6 bases). This CDR3 has 14 amino acids. V lost 4 bases and J lost 2, with 12 bases in between. The germline gives CDR1 WNHNN, CDR2 SYGVQD (reference sequence).

With regard to this clone: Other DNA sequences from this sample encode an identical CDR3 as well. The chain links TRBV5-1 to TRBJ2-3, with D hard to call. With 5 bases removed from V and 1 base from J, the gap between germline ends came to 5 bases. CDR1 SGHRS and CDR2 YFSETQ come from the germline V gene. The CDR3 spans 12 residues. The CDR3 region is CASSPGTDTQYF. Here the CDR3 DNA reads TGCGCCAGCAGTCCGGGCACAGATACGCAGTATTTT.

The chain recombines TRBV29-1 with TRBJ2-3; D remains ambiguous. The CDR3 is 13 amino acids. The V and J ends lost 0 bases and 3 bases respectively, with 7 bases between them. CDR1 is SQVTM, CDR2 ANQGSEA, per germline. CDR3 residues: CSVEDYGTDTQYF. The DNA of the CDR3 is TGCAGCGTTGAAGATTATGGTACAGATACGCAGTATTTT.

V gene TRBV5-1 combines with J gene TRBJ2-1; TRBD2 is a possible D gene (5 bases). V lost 1 base to trimming and J lost 5 bases, with 13 bases between them. The germline gives CDR1 SGHRS, CDR2 YFSETQ. The CDR3 has 15 amino acids. The CDR3 spells CASSLTGSANNEQFF. The CDR3 nucleotides read TGCGCCAGCAGCTTGACGGGAAGTGCGAACAATGAGCAGTTCTTC.

This chain joins TRBV4-1 and TRBJ1-1, with D possibly TRBD1 on 6 matching bases. CDR3 size: 17 residues. The germline gives CDR1 MGHRA, CDR2 YSYEKL. Trimming removed 0 bases from V and 2 bases from J, with 16 bases in between. The CDR3 loop is CASSQDRSRTVNTEAFF. The DNA of the CDR3 is TGCGCCAGCAGCCAAGATCGCTCAAGGACAGTAAACACTGAAGCTTTCTTT.